This TCR beta chain was retrieved from a study of T-cell reconstitution after alpha-beta-depleted transplantation in children. Study results and limitations: Several hundred rapidly expanded clones from non-depleted graft cells reportedly supplied alpha-beta T cells about two months post-transplant. Once a year had passed after transplant, T-cell counts and diversity came mostly from newly produced T cells. Recipient T cells and thymic progenitors that survived gave rise to the high TCRbeta diversity observed at day 60 in some patients.

Construction of the TCRbeta library involved unique molecular identifiers. A single record per CDR3 protein comes from TCRdb applying MiXCR to the PCR reads. This table holds around 500,000 distinct CDR3 sequences, more than 20% found once. The CDR3 runs 13 residues. V shed 5 bases and J shed 3 bases, with 11 bases lying between them. Germline V gene data show CDR1 as SGHVS and CDR2 as FNYEAQ. Of note for this clonotype: Its cognate antigen is unknown.

The rearrangement uses TRBV7-6 and TRBJ2-7; weak D call: TRBD1 (6 bases). The specimen was PBMCs, mostly from graft donor cells, collected 360 days after TCRalphabeta/CD19-depleted stem cell transplant. The clonotype comes from a boy younger than two who had a stem cell transplant for acute myeloid leukemia, so the T cells may come from the graft donor. DNA of the CDR3: TGTGCCAGCAGCCAACTAGGGGGCTACGAGCAGTACTTC. Amino acids: CASSQLGGYEQYF.